This passage covers 23 T cell receptor beta chains from one sample sequenced in a study of CD8+ T cells in alopecia areata. As to treatment: oral pan-JAK inhibitor, 5-10 mg twice daily. Extracted from the samples, RNA was reverse transcribed into cDNA to serve as the sequencing template. Assay used: immunoSEQ multiplex PCR; TCRdb lists only in-frame clones, some missing. The table has over 150,000 clones, nearly 60% seen once. The sequences come from CD4+ T cells sorted from blood, collected at week 24, from a patient treated with tofacitinib. Receptors originate from a human donor with alopecia areata.

The chain couples TRBV6-5 to TRBJ2-3; weak D call: TRBD1 (5 bases). Per the germline V gene, CDR1 is MNHEY and CDR2 is SVGAGI. There are 13 residues in the CDR3. V shed 5 bases and J shed 8 bases, with 14 bases lying between them. The chain's CDR3 is CASSQTTDSTQYF. In DNA form, the CDR3 reads TGTGCCAGCAGTCAGACGACAGACAGTACGCAGTATTTT.

This clone was counted between two and nine times. This chain links TRBV28 with TRBJ1-2; TRBD1 is a possible D gene (6 bases). Germline-derived CDR1 and CDR2 are MDHEN and SYDVKM. The CDR3 is 14 amino acids. V lost 5 bases, J lost 4 bases, and 14 bases lay in between. CDR3 protein: CASSATQGIYGYTF. CDR3 nucleotides: TGTGCCAGCAGTGCGACTCAGGGGATCTATGGCTACACCTTC.

V is TRBV6-5 and J is TRBJ1-6; D is uncertain. This CDR3 has 16 residues. Germline-derived CDR1 and CDR2 are MNHEY and SVGAGI. The germline V and J ends were trimmed by 2 bases and 5 bases, with 13 bases remaining between them. CDR3 in amino acids: CASSYVPNGNNSPLHF. CDR3 bases: TGTGCCAGCAGTTACGTCCCCAATGGGAATAATTCACCCCTCCACTTT.

The chain carries TRBV5-4 and TRBJ2-3; possibly TRBD2 for D (6 bases). The CDR3 has 15 residues. V lost 3 bases to trimming and J lost 4 bases, with 15 bases between them. Germline V gives CDR1 SGHNT, CDR2 YYREEE (reference sequence). CDR3 nucleotide sequence: TGTGCCAGCAGCTGGACTACCCCGGGACCAGATACGCAGTATTTT. This encodes CASSWTTPGPDTQYF.

This clone was observed a few times. This rearrangement joins TRBV30 to TRBJ2-7; D is possibly TRBD2 (6 bases). Germline-derived CDR1 and CDR2 are GTSNPN and SVGIG (reference sequence). Trimming pared 0 bases from V and 3 bases from J, leaving 9 bases between. The length of the CDR3 is 13 residues. CDR3 coding DNA: TGTGCCTGGAGTGTACGGGGGAGCTACGAGCAGTACTTC. Protein product: CAWSVRGSYEQYF.

This chain uses TRBV5-4 with TRBJ2-7, with TRBD1 matching over 8 bases. Trimming cost V 3 bases and J 3 bases; bases outside gene matches: 8. Germline loops: CDR1 SGHNT, CDR2 YYREEE (reference sequence). The CDR3 has 15 amino acids. The CDR3 DNA sequence: TGTGCCAGCAGCTCCCCGACAGGGGAAGGCTACGAGCAGTACTTC. Its translation: CASSSPTGEGYEQYF.

V usage is TRBV15 and J usage is TRBJ1-2, with D uncertain. CDR3 length equals 14 residues. The V gene lost 4 bases and the J gene lost 1 base, with 10 bases spanning the gap. CDR1 LNHNV and CDR2 YYDKDF come from the germline V gene (reference sequence). CDR3: CATSNQRGNYGYTF. The CDR3 bases are TGTGCCACCAGCAACCAGCGGGGTAACTATGGCTACACCTTC.

The chain is built from TRBV28 and TRBJ2-4; D call uncertain. The CDR3 consists of 11 residues. Trimming took off 3 bases at V and 8 bases at J, with 5 bases between the two ends. Germline V CDR1 and CDR2: MDHEN, SYDVKM. The CDR3 reads CASSLTDIQYF. The CDR3 region has the DNA TGTGCCAGCAGTTTGACGGACATTCAGTACTTC. Combining the CDR3 with reference TRBV28 and TRBJ2-4 gives the whole variable domain DVKVTQSSRYLVKRTGEKVFLECVQDMDHENMFWYRQDPGLGLRLIYFSYDVKMKEKGDIPEGYSVSREKKERFSLILESASTNQTSMYLCASSLTDIQYFGAGTRLSVL.

As DNA, the CDR3 is TGTGCCAGCAGCTCCCTTGAAGCTTTCTTT. Protein sequence: CASSSLEAFF. The J gene is TRBJ1-1, the V gene TRBV7-9; D remains unclear. CDR1 SEHNR and CDR2 FQNEAQ come from the germline V gene (reference sequence). This CDR3 has 10 amino acids. The germline V and J ends were trimmed by 4 bases and 7 bases, with 4 bases remaining between them.

The chain carries TRBV6-5 and TRBJ1-5; D remains ambiguous. The V gene lost 6 bases and the J gene lost 3 bases, with 12 bases spanning the gap. CDR1 and CDR2 (germline): MNHEY, SVGAGI. The CDR3 runs 14 residues. The CDR3 coding sequence is TGTGCCAGCAGCCGCCACGGTAACAATCAGCCCCAGCATTTT. Its translation: CASSRHGNNQPQHF.

This chain uses TRBV4-1 with TRBJ2-7; D possibly corresponds to TRBD2 (6 bases). Per the germline V gene, CDR1 is MGHRA and CDR2 is YSYEKL. The V end lost 6 bases, the J end lost 2 bases, and 20 bases lay between the germline ends. The CDR3 has 16 residues. The CDR3 loop is CASRQTFRDSTYEQYF. The CDR3 DNA reads as TGCGCCAGCAGGCAGACATTCCGGGACTCCACCTACGAGCAGTACTTC.

This clone was counted only a few times. The CDR3 sequence is CAWSTGLAGPETQYF. In DNA, the CDR3 is TGTGCCTGGAGTACAGGACTAGCTGGCCCAGAGACCCAGTACTTC. This chain links TRBV30 with TRBJ2-5; 8 bases line up with TRBD2. Trimming took 2 bases from V and 4 from J; bases not matched to a gene: 9. Germline assignment: CDR1 GTSNPN and CDR2 SVGIG (reference sequence). This CDR3 is 15 amino acids long.

This rearrangement joins TRBV2 to TRBJ2-5; D is possibly TRBD2 (7 bases). The CDR3 runs 13 residues. V lost 3 bases and J 5 bases, leaving 10 bases between the germline ends. Looked up from germline, CDR1 is SNHLY and CDR2 is FYNNEI. This CDR3 reads CASSEGGLETQYF. CDR3 DNA: TGTGCCAGCAGTGAGGGGGGGCTGGAGACCCAGTACTTC.

Regarding this clone: A junction end diverges from the germline sequence, so it may reflect a read error. CDR3 sequence (DNA): TGCAGTGCCGGGACTAGCGGTCCCACAGTCTTC. Translation: CSAGTSGPTVF. The chain employs TRBV20-1 and TRBJ2-1, with TRBD2 matching over 11 bases. Germline V CDR1 and CDR2: DFQATT, SNEGSKA (reference sequence). The length of the CDR3 is 11 residues.

The gene calls are TRBV30 and TRBJ1-2; D is possibly TRBD1 (6 bases). Deletions cut 1 base from V and 14 bases from J, with 14 bases between. Germline CDR1 and CDR2: GTSNPN and SVGIG (reference sequence). The CDR3 sequence is 11 residues long. CDR3 sequence reads: CAWSEGPGATF. The DNA of the CDR3 is TGTGCCTGGAGTGAAGGTCCGGGGGCAACCTTC.

This rearrangement joins TRBV7-8 to TRBJ2-7; 8 nucleotides agree with TRBD2. This CDR3 contains 15 residues. The J segment lost 5 bases and the V segment lost 1 base, leaving 7 bases of the junction unmatched. CDR1 is SGHVS, CDR2 FQNEAQ, per germline. CDR3 sequence (DNA): TGTGCCAGCAGCTTAGAGGGACTAGGAGTCAACGAGCAGTACTTC. It encodes CASSLEGLGVNEQYF.

The chain recombines TRBV18 with TRBJ2-3; perhaps TRBD1 as D (5 bases). Germline CDR1 KGHSH, CDR2 LQKENI. The CDR3 has 13 residues. Deletions cut 4 bases from V and 5 bases from J, with 10 bases between. CDR3 in DNA: TGTGCCAGCTCACGTCAGGGCGGAGATACGCAGTATTTT. It yields the protein CASSRQGGDTQYF.

This chain connects TRBV30 to TRBJ1-2; D not certain. Germline CDR1 is GTSNPN and CDR2 is SVGIG (reference sequence). V lost 2 bases and J lost 3, with 4 bases in between. CDR3 length: 11 residues. CDR3 loop: CAWSQHYGYTF. The CDR3 DNA follows: TGTGCCTGGAGTCAGCACTATGGCTACACCTTC. Full variable domain (outside the CDR3, taken from reference TRBV30 and TRBJ1-2): SQTIHQWPATLVQPVGSPLSLECTVEGTSNPNLYWYRQAAGRGLQLLFYSVGIGQISSEVPQNLSASRPQDRQFILSSKKLLLSDSGFYLCAWSQHYGYTFGSGTRLTVV.

This chain joins TRBV27 and TRBJ2-7, with 9 bases identical to TRBD1. The CDR3 length is 15 residues. V dropped 3 bases and J dropped 3; count of bases not matched to a gene: 6. The germline V gene encodes CDR1 MNHEY and CDR2 SMNVEV (reference sequence). CDR3 loop: CASSFRDRAFYEQYF. The CDR3 region has the DNA TGTGCCAGCAGTTTCCGGGACAGGGCGTTCTACGAGCAGTACTTC.

The chain carries TRBV5-1 and TRBJ2-2; D is uncertain. Trimming stripped 0 bases from V and 5 bases from J, with 5 bases between. Per germline, CDR1 SGHRS and CDR2 YFSETQ. The CDR3 is made up of 13 amino acids. CDR3 DNA sequence: TGCGCCAGCAGCTTGGACGGAACCGGGGAGCTGTTTTTT. Translating it yields CASSLDGTGELFF.

V gene TRBV19 combines with J gene TRBJ1-2; D ambiguous. The length of the CDR3 is 13 residues. Trimming cost V 5 bases and J 4 bases, with 11 bases left between them. Germline V CDR1 and CDR2: LNHDA, SQIVND (reference sequence). CDR3 amino acids: CASSLGRRYGYTF. In DNA, the CDR3 is TGTGCCAGTAGTTTAGGGAGACGCTATGGCTACACCTTC.

The genes are TRBV28 and TRBJ1-2; TRBD1 is a possible D gene (5 bases). This CDR3 has 13 amino acids. The germline CDR1 and CDR2 sequences are MDHEN and SYDVKM. V was clipped by 5 bases and J by 4 bases, with 11 bases between them. CDR3 residues: CASSDQTGYGYTF. The CDR3 DNA reads TGTGCCAGCAGTGATCAAACAGGCTATGGCTACACCTTC.

V is TRBV30 and J is TRBJ2-3; 10 bases fit TRBD2. The junction had 6 bases not matched to a gene; V was cut back by 3 bases and J by 3 bases. There are 15 residues in the CDR3. Germline values: CDR1 GTSNPN, CDR2 SVGIG (reference sequence). Here the CDR3 DNA reads TGTGCCTGGAGCCAACTAGCGGGGATGACAGATACGCAGTATTTT. Translation: CAWSQLAGMTDTQYF.